This passage covers 2 T cell receptor beta chains from one sample sequenced in a study of T-cell reconstitution after alpha-beta-depleted transplantation in children. Unique molecular identifiers were used to barcode this TCRbeta library. One entry per CDR3 protein results from TCRdb running MiXCR on the PCR reads. The sample shows 400,000 to 450,000 distinct CDR3 sequences, roughly 43% of them seen only once. The sample in question was PBMCs, obtained before TCRalphabeta/CD19-depleted stem cell transplant. These TCRs come from a girl aged 2 to 9 with aplastic anemia, due to receive a stem cell transplant.

The rearrangement links TRBV10-3 to TRBJ2-1, with TRBD2 matching 8 bases. Germline assignment: CDR1 ENHRY and CDR2 SYGVKD. The CDR3 covers 16 residues. J lost 6 bases, V lost 0 bases, and 7 bases had no gene match. The DNA for the CDR3 is TGTGCCATCAGTGAGTCGAGTCCCCGGGAGGGCAATGAGCAGTTCTTC. Encoded protein: CAISESSPREGNEQFF.

The gene calls are TRBV25-1 and TRBJ1-1; possibly TRBD1 for D (6 bases). CDR1 MGHDK and CDR2 SYGVNS come from the germline V gene. The ends were cut back, 1 base at V and 1 base at J, with 10 bases in the middle. The CDR3 runs 15 residues. The CDR3 DNA reads as TGTGCCAGCAGTGAATTCAGGGGTGCGAACACTGAAGCTTTCTTT. Residues: CASSEFRGANTEAFF.